This entry features one T cell receptor beta chain sequence. Its antigen is unknown. This entry is derived from a study of blood T cells in healthy people across ages. The study, taken as a whole, reports: TCR beta diversity was tightly associated with the proportion of naive T cells. PBMCs went unsorted, and a conclusive naive versus antigen-experienced comparison was therefore prevented.

Primed by a sample-barcoded 5' primer and a J-beta primer mix, a second PCR proceeded for about 7 to 11 cycles. The yield of each sample was at least 3 million CDR3-containing paired-end reads. TCRdb called the 5' RACE reads again in MiXCR, with one record for every CDR3 protein. In the table there are hundreds of thousands of distinct CDR3 sequences, around 28% of which are singletons. Sample: blood. The sequence derives from a woman aged 80 or over in good health.

CDR3 sequence reads: CSARDSPGTGATNEKLFF. In DNA form, the CDR3 reads TGCAGTGCTAGAGATTCTCCCGGGACAGGGGCTACTAATGAAAAACTGTTTTTT. The chain couples TRBV20-1 to TRBJ1-4, with TRBD1 identical over 10 bases. The V gene's germline CDR1 is DFQATT and CDR2 SNEGSKA (reference sequence). The CDR3 is made up of 18 amino acids. The V segment lost 0 bases and the J segment 2 bases; nucleotides outside the gene matches: 9.